The present T cell receptor (beta chain) was sequenced within a study of CD8+CD57+ T cells in acquired aplastic anemia. An expansion of CD8+CD57+ cells by flow cytometry had been shown in patients chosen for sequencing. Genomic DNA served as template for TCR beta VDJ and CDR3 profiling. TCRdb processed the reads anew with MiXCR; each CDR3 protein has one entry. The repertoire holds approximately 300,000 distinct CDR3 sequences, with 50% to 65% as singletons. The source of this sequence is a human donor with aplastic anemia. Sample: sorted CD4+, CD8+, or CD8+CD57+ T cells (not recorded which) from PBMCs.

Here the CDR3 DNA reads TGTGCCAGCAGCCAAAGGCAGGGTTTGTCCCGCTACACCTTC. As protein: CASSQRQGLSRYTF. This chain joins TRBV4-2 and TRBJ1-2; D is possibly TRBD1 (5 bases). The V end was cut by 2 bases, the J end by 9 bases, with 16 bases between. The germline CDR1 and CDR2 sequences are LGHNA and YNFKEQ. This CDR3 has 14 residues.